This T cell receptor beta chain was documented in a study of PD-1 blockade in classical Hodgkin lymphoma. Study-level background: Nivolumab was given intravenously to patients at 3 mg/kg every 2 weeks. Findings of the study overall: Newly diagnosed patients were reported to start with lower TCR diversity than healthy donors. The authors excluded patients who started nivolumab under 1 year after ASCT. Underlying causes for the observed repertoire differences were not defined, possibly disease activity or prior therapy.

This CDR3 has 11 residues. Trimming stripped 3 bases from V and 5 bases from J, with 5 bases between. The V gene's germline CDR1 is DFQATT and CDR2 SNEGSKA (reference sequence). After autologous stem cell transplantation all patients relapsed, and prior brentuximab vedotin exposure differed between cohorts. Turning to this clone: Its antigen is not identified.

The assay was immunoSEQ multiplex PCR, and TCRdb's table has in-frame clones only and misses some. The data show about 150,000 clones, approximately 81% seen once. This receptor was taken from a human donor with classical Hodgkin lymphoma. The source was peripheral blood mononuclear cells (PBMCs), collected before the second cycle of nivolumab. The gene calls are TRBV20-1 and TRBJ2-1; D gene uncertain. The CDR3 bases are TGCAGTGCTAGTAAGCACAATGAGCAGTTCTTC. This translates into CSASKHNEQFF.